This TCR beta chain was profiled in a study of cytomegalovirus exposure and HLA in healthy donors. Regarding the study as a whole: In vitro experiments confirmed that three CMV-associated chains were specific for CMV antigens. Sequencing depth roughly uniform across donors was assumed in presence/absence analyses. Previous analysis showed most TCR beta V segments were productive about 87% or about 30% of the time.

The V segment lost 7 bases and the J segment 0 bases; nucleotides outside the gene matches: 6. CDR1 is LNHDA, CDR2 SQIVND, per germline (reference sequence). The CDR3 is 15 amino acids. Likely unrecorded immune exposures existed in these nominally healthy donors. In the case of this clone: No antigen is known for it.

PCR was performed using 60 Vbeta and 13 Jbeta primers. Profiled with immunoSEQ multiplex PCR; TCRdb holds only in-frame clones, not every one. This sample has under 200,000 clones, with approximately 67% found just once. This clonotype was obtained from a woman aged 18-29 years in good health and CMV-seropositive. The sample was PBMCs. The chain recombines TRBV19 with TRBJ2-7; 10 nucleotides align to TRBD1. The chain's CDR3 is CASNKGQGNSYEQYF. For the CDR3, the DNA is TGTGCCAGTAATAAGGGACAGGGGAACTCCTACGAGCAGTACTTC. The variable domain in full, completed from reference TRBV19 and TRBJ2-7, reads DGGITQSPKYLFRKEGQNVTLSCEQNLNHDAMYWYRQDPGQGLRLIYYSQIVNDFQKGDIAEGYSVSREKKESFPLTVTSAQKNPTAFYLCASNKGQGNSYEQYFGPGTRLTVT.